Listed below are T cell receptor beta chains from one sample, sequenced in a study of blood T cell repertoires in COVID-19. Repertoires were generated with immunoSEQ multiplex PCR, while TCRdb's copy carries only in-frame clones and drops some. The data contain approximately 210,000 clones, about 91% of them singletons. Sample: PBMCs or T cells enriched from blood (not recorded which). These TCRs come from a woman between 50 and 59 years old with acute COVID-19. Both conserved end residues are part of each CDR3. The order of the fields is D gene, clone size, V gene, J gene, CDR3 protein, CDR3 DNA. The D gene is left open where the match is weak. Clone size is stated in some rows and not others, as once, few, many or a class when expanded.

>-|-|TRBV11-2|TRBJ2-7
CASSPTYSYEQYF
TGTGCCAGCAGCCCAACTTACTCCTACGAGCAGTACTTC
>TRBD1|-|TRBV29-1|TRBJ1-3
CSARKTGLDTGNTIYF
TGCAGCGCTCGGAAGACAGGGCTGGACACTGGAAACACCATATATTTT
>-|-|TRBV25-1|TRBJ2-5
CASSENQGVRETQYF
TGTGCCAGCAGTGAAAACCAGGGCGTTCGAGAGACCCAGTACTTC
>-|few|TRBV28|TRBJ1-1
CASRHTGIGEAFF
TGTGCCAGCAGACATACAGGGATTGGTGAAGCTTTCTTT
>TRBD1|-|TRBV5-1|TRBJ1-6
CASSMTGQGAVSPLHF
TGCGCCAGCAGCATGACGGGACAGGGGGCAGTTTCACCCCTCCACTTT
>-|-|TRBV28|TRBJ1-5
CASSLLDSNQPQHF
TGTGCCAGCAGTTTATTGGACAGTAATCAGCCCCAGCATTTT
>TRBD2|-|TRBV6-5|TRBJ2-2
CASRTPRGGTGELFF
TGTGCCAGCAGAACCCCCCGGGGGGGCACCGGGGAGCTGTTTTTT
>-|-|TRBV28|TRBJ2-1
CASSGSNEQFF
TGTGCCAGCTCAGGGTCCAATGAGCAGTTCTTC
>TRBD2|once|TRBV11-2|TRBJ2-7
CASSFGLAGPYEQYF
TGTGCCAGCAGCTTCGGACTAGCGGGACCCTACGAGCAGTACTTC
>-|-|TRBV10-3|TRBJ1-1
CAISESRLDSEAFF
TGTGCCATCAGTGAGTCTCGGTTAGACAGTGAAGCTTTCTTT
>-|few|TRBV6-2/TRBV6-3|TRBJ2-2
CASSYLASSTGELFF
TGTGCCAGCAGTTACCTGGCTAGCTCCACCGGGGAGCTGTTTTTT
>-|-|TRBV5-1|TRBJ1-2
CASSLVQGNRYGYTF
TGCGCCAGCAGCTTGGTACAGGGAAACCGCTATGGCTACACCTTC
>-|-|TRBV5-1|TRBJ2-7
CASSLWVGGEQYF
TGCGCCAGCAGCCTCTGGGTAGGAGGCGAGCAGTACTTC
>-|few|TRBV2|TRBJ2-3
CASNQADTQYF
TGTGCCAGCAACCAGGCAGATACGCAGTATTTT
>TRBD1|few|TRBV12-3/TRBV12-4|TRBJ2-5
CASSIQGPETQYF
TGTGCCAGCAGTATACAGGGGCCGGAGACCCAGTACTTC
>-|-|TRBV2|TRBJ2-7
CASSTQQGGYEQYF
TGTGCCAGCAGTACGCAACAGGGCGGGTACGAGCAGTACTTC
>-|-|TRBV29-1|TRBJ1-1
CSSRAGAEAFF
TGCAGCTCTCGTGCGGGTGCTGAAGCTTTCTTT
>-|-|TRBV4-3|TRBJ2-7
CASSQVVGSYEQYF
TGCGCCAGCAGCCAAGTTGTCGGTTCCTACGAGCAGTACTTC
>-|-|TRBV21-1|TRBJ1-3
CASSRQGPTSGNTIYF
TGTGCCAGCAGCAGACAGGGGCCAACCTCTGGAAACACCATATATTTT
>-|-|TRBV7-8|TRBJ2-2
CASSPRPTVNTGELFF
TGTGCCAGCAGCCCGAGGCCGACGGTCAACACCGGGGAGCTGTTTTTT
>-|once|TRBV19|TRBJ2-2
CASSTIAAGTGELFF
TGTGCCAGTAGTACAATTGCCGCCGGGACCGGGGAGCTGTTTTTT
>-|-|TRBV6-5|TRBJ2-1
CASSLGLSPYNEQFF
TGTGCCAGCAGCCTCGGACTGAGCCCCTACAATGAGCAGTTCTTC
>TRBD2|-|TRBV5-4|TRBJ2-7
CASSLSTSQVYEQYF
TGTGCCAGCAGCTTGTCGACTAGCCAAGTTTACGAGCAGTACTTC
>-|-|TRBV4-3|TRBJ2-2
CASSQDLATTGELFF
TGCGCCAGCAGCCAAGATCTGGCCACGACCGGGGAGCTGTTTTTT
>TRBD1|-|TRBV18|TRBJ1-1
CASSPDRDVTEAFF
TGTGCCAGCTCACCGGACAGGGATGTCACTGAAGCTTTCTTT
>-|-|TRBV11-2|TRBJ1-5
CASSLETSNQPQHF
TGTGCCAGCAGCTTAGAGACAAGCAATCAGCCCCAGCATTTT
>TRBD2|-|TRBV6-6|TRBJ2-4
CASRSGGAKNIQYF
TGTGCCAGCAGGTCGGGGGGAGCCAAAAACATTCAGTACTTC
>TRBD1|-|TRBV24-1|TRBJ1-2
CATSDGTGVRYGYTF
TGTGCCACCAGTGATGGGACAGGGGTTCGCTATGGCTACACCTTC
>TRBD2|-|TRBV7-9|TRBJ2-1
CASSFSGSQYNEQFF
TGTGCCAGCAGCTTTAGCGGGAGTCAATACAATGAGCAGTTCTTC
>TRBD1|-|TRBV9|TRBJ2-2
CASSADRGKGGELFF
TGTGCCAGCAGCGCTGACAGGGGAAAGGGCGGGGAGCTGTTTTTT
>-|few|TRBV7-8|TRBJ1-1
CASSLDGQLEAFF
TGTGCCAGCAGCTTAGATGGGCAGCTTGAAGCTTTCTTT
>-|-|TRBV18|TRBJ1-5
CASSPFAAGLSNQPQHF
TGTGCCAGCTCACCATTCGCGGCAGGGCTTAGCAATCAGCCCCAGCATTTT
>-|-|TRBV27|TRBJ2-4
CASAVTRALAKNIQYF
TGTGCCAGTGCGGTGACCCGAGCTCTAGCCAAAAACATTCAGTACTTC
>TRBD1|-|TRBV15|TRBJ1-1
CATTPRQGVNTEAFF
TGTGCCACCACCCCGAGACAGGGAGTGAACACTGAAGCTTTCTTT
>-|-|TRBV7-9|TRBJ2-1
CASSSILKMAEGFF
TGTGCCAGCAGCTCAATTCTGAAGATGGCGGAGGGGTTCTTC
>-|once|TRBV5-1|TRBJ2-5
CASSFLSGLASAETQYF
TGCGCCAGCAGCTTTTTATCGGGACTCGCTAGCGCGGAGACCCAGTACTTC
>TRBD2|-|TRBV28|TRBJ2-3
CASSPLRAGDGDTQYF
TGTGCCAGCAGTCCCCTGCGAGCGGGAGATGGAGATACGCAGTATTTT
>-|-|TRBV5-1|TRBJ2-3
CASSSTDTQYF
TGCGCCAGCAGCTCGACAGATACGCAGTATTTT
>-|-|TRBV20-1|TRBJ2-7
CSASFSRRAPYEQYF
TGCAGTGCTAGTTTCTCCAGGAGGGCCCCCTACGAGCAGTACTTC
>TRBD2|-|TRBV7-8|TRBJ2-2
CASSRAGGNTGELFF
TGTGCCAGCAGCCGAGCGGGGGGGAACACCGGGGAGCTGTTTTTT
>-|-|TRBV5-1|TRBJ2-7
CASRSSYEQYF
TGCGCCAGCAGGAGCTCCTACGAGCAGTACTTC
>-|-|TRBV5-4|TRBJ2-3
CASIHTDTQYF
TGTGCCAGCATCCACACAGATACGCAGTATTTT
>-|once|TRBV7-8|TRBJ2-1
CASSLPSSHEQFF
TGTGCCAGCAGCTTACCTAGCTCACATGAGCAGTTCTTC
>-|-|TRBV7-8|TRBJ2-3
CASSLARWDTQYF
TGTGCCAGCAGCTTAGCCCGGTGGGATACGCAGTATTTT
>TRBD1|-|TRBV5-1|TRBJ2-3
CASSLGAGGHTDTQYF
TGCGCCAGCAGCTTGGGAGCAGGGGGTCACACAGATACGCAGTATTTT
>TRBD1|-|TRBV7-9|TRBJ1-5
CASSLTGNQPQHF
TGTGCCAGCAGCTTGACAGGGAATCAGCCCCAGCATTTT
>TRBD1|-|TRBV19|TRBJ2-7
CASSTGTGWWYEQYF
TGTGCCAGTAGCACCGGGACAGGGTGGTGGTACGAGCAGTACTTC
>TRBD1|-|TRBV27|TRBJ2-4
CASSWTGTKNIQYF
TGTGCCAGCAGTTGGACAGGGACCAAAAACATTCAGTACTTC
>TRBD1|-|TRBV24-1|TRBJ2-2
CATSGTANTGELFF
TGTGCCACCAGCGGGACAGCCAACACCGGGGAGCTGTTTTTT
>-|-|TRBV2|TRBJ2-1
CASSEVSSYNEQFF
TGTGCCAGCTCTGAGGTTAGCTCCTACAATGAGCAGTTCTTC